The source of this T cell receptor beta chain is a study of neurological immune-mediated disorders. In TCRdb, the 5' RACE reads were re-called with MiXCR into one record per CDR3 protein. Among over 25,000 distinct CDR3 sequences listed, around 10% were seen once. Many counts were recorded for this clonotype. This CDR3 is built from 14 residues. V gave up 3 bases and J gave up 5 bases, with 14 bases separating them. Looked up from germline, CDR1 is SGHRS and CDR2 is YFSETQ. The sequence was collected from a woman aged 60-70 years in good health. Sequenced sample: PBMCs. This chain connects TRBV5-1 to TRBJ2-5; a possible D gene is TRBD2 (5 bases). CDR3 amino acids: CASSSSGQRETQYF. The CDR3 coding sequence is TGCGCCAGCAGCTCCTCCGGGCAGCGGGAGACCCAGTACTTC.